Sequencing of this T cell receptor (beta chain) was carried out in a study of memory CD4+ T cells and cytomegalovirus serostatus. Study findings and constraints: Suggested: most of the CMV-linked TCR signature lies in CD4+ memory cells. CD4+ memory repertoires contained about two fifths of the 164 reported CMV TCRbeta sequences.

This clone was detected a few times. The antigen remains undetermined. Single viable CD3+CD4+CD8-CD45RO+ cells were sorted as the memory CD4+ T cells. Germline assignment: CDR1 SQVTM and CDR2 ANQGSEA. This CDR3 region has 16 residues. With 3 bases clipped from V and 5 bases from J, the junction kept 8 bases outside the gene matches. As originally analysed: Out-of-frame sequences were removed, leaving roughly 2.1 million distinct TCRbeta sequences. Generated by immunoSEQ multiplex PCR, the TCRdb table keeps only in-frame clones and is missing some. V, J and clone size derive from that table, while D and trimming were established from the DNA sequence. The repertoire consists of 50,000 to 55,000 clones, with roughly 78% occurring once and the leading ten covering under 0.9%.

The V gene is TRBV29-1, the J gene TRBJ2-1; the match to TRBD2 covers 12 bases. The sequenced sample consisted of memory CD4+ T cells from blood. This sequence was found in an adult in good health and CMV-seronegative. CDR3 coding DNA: TGCAGCGTTGATGGACTAGCGGGGTGGGTTGACAATGAGCAGTTCTTC. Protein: CSVDGLAGWVDNEQFF.